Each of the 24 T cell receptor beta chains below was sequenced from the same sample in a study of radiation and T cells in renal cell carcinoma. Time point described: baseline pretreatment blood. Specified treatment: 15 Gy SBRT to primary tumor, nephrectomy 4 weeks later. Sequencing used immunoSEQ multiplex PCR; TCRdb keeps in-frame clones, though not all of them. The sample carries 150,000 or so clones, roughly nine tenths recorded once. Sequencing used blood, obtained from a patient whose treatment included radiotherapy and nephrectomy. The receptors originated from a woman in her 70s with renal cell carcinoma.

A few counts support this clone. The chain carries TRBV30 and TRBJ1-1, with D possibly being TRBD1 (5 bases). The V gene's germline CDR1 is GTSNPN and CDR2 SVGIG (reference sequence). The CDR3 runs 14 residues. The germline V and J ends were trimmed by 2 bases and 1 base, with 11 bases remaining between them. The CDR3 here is CAWSSGPTNTEAFF. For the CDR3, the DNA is TGTGCCTGGAGTTCGGGACCGACGAACACTGAAGCTTTCTTT.

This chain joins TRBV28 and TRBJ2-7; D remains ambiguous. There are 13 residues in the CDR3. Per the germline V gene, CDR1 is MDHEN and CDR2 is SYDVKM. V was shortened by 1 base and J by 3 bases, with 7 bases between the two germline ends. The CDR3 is CASSLSYYYEQYF. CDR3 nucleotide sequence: TGTGCCAGCAGTTTATCCTATTACTACGAGCAGTACTTC.

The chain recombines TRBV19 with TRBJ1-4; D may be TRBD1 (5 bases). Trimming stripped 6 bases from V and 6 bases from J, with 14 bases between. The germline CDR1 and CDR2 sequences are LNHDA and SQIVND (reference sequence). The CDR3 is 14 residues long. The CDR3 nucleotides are TGTGCCAGTAGCACGGGGTTAGGGGATGAAAAACTGTTTTTT. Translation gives CASSTGLGDEKLFF.

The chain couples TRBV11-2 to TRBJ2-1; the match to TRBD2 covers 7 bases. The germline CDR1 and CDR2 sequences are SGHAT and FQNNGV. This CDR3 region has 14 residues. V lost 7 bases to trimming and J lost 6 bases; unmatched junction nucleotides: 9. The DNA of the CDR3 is TGTGCCAGCACCCTGGTGGGCGGGGGCAATGAGCAGTTCTTC. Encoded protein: CASTLVGGGNEQFF.

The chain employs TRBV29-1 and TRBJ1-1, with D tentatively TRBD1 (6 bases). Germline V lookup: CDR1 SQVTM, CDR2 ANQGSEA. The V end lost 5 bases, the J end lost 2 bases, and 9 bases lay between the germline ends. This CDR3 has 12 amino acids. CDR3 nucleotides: TGCAGCGTTACAGGGAGTAACACTGAAGCTTTCTTT. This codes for CSVTGSNTEAFF.

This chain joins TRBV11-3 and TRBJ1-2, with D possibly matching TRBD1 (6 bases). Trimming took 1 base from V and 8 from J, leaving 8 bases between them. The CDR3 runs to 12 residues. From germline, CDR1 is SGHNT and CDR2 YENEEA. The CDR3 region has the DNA TGTGCCAGCAGCTTAGCGCAGGGGGGCTACACCTTC. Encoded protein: CASSLAQGGYTF.

The CDR3 protein is CASSLVGGPYNEQFF. In DNA form, the CDR3 reads TGTGCCAGCAGCTTAGTAGGGGGTCCCTACAATGAGCAGTTCTTC. V and J are TRBV7-2 and TRBJ2-1; tentative D call: TRBD1 (6 bases). Trimming pared 1 base from V and 2 bases from J, leaving 9 bases between. Germline assignment: CDR1 SGHTA and CDR2 FQGNSA. CDR3 length: 15 residues.

CDR3: CASSPRDSTYNEQFF. As DNA, the CDR3 is TGTGCCAGCAGCCCAAGGGACAGTACCTACAATGAGCAGTTCTTC. V and J are TRBV9 and TRBJ2-1; the match to TRBD1 covers 7 bases. Trimming removed 4 bases from V and 2 bases from J; junction bases left unmatched: 6. The germline CDR1 and CDR2 sequences are SGDLS and YYNGEE. CDR3 length: 15 residues.

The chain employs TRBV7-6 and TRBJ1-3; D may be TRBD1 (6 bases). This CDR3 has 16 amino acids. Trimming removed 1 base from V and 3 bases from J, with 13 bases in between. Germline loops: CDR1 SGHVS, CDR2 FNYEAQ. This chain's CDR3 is CASSLVQGLGGNTIYF. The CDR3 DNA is TGTGCCAGCAGCTTAGTGCAGGGGCTTGGTGGAAACACCATATATTTT.

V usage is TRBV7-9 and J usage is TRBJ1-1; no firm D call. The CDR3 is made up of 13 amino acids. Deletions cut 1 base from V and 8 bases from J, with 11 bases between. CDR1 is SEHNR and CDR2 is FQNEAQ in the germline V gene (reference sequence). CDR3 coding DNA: TGTGCCAGCAGCTTAGTGCGCGGTCAAGAAGCTTTCTTT. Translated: CASSLVRGQEAFF.

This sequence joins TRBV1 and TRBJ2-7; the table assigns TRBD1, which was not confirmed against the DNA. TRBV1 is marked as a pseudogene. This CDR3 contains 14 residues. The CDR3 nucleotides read TGCACCAGCAGCCAAGGAGACAGGTCCTACGAGCAGTACTTC. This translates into CTSSQGDRSYEQYF.

The CDR3 DNA follows: TGTGCCAGCAGTTACGGTTGGCTAGCCGGAAACAATGAGCAGTTCTTC. Translated: CASSYGWLAGNNEQFF. The chain couples TRBV6-5 to TRBJ2-1, with TRBD2 as a possible D gene (5 bases). V lost 2 bases and J 5 bases, leaving 16 bases between the germline ends. Germline-derived CDR1 and CDR2 are MNHEY and SVGAGI. The CDR3 runs 16 residues.

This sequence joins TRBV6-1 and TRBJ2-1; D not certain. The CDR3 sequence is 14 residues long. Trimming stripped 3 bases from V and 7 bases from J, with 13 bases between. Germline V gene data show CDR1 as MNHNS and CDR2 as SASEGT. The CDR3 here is CASSDQRTVNEQFF. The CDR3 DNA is TGTGCCAGCAGTGATCAGAGGACGGTAAATGAGCAGTTCTTC.

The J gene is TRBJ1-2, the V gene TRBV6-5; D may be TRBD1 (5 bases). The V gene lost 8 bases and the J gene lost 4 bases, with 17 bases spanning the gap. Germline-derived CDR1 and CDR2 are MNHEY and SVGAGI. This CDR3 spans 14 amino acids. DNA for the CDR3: TGTGCCAGCTATCCCTGGACGGGGGGCTATGGCTACACCTTC. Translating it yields CASYPWTGGYGYTF.

Here the CDR3 reads CASSLGFTDTQYF. In DNA form, the CDR3 reads TGTGCCAGCAGCTTAGGGTTCACAGATACGCAGTATTTT. The chain combines TRBV13 with TRBJ2-3, with D unresolved. The CDR3 runs 13 residues. V was clipped by 0 bases and J by 2 bases, with 3 bases between them. The germline gives CDR1 PRHDT, CDR2 FYEKMQ (reference sequence).

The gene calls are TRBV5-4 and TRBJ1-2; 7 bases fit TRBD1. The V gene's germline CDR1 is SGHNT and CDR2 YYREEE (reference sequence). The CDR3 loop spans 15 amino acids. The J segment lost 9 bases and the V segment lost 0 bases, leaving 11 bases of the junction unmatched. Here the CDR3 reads CASSLGRGPNPRYTF. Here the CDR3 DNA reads TGTGCCAGCAGCTTGGGTAGGGGGCCCAACCCGCGCTACACCTTC.

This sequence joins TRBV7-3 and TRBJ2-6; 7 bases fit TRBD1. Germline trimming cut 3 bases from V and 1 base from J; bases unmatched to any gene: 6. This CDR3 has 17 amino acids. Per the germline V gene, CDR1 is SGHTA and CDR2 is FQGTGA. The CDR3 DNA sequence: TGTGCCAGCAGCTTCATAGGGGGCGCTTCTGGGGCCAACGTCCTGACTTTC. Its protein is CASSFIGGASGANVLTF.

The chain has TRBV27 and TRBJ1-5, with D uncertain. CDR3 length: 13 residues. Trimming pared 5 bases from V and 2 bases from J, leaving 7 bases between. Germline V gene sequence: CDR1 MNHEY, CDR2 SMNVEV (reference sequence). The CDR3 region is CASSRKGNQPQHF. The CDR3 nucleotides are TGTGCCAGCAGTAGAAAAGGCAATCAGCCCCAGCATTTT.

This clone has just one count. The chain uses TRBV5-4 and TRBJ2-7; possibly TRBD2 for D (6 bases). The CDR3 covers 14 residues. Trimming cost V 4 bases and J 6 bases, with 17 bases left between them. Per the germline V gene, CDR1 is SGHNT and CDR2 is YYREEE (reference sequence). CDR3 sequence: CASSIDVGAGEQYF. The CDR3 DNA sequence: TGTGCCAGCAGCATCGATGTAGGAGCGGGCGAGCAGTACTTC.

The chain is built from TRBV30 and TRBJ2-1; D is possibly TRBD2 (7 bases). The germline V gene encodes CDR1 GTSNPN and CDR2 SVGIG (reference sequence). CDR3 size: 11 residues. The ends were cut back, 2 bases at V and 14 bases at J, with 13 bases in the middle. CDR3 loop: CAWSSTGREFF. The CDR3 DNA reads TGTGCCTGGAGTAGTACAGGGAGGGAGTTCTTC.

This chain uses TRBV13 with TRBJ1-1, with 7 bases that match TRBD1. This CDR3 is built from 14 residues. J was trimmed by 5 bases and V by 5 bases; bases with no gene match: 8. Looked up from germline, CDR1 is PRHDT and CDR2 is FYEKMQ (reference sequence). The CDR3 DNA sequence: TGTGCCAGCAGCCCCAGACAGGGACGGACTGAAGCTTTCTTT. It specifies CASSPRQGRTEAFF. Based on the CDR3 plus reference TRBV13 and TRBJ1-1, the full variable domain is AAGVIQSPRHLIKEKRETATLKCYPIPRHDTVYWYQQGPGQDPQFLISFYEKMQSDKGSIPDRFSAQQFSDYHSELNMSSLELGDSALYFCASSPRQGRTEAFFGQGTRLTVV.

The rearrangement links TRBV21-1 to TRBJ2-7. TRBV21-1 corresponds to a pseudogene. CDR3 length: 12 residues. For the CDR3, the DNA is TGTGCCAGCAGCACTGGTTACTACGAGCAGTACTTC. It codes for CASSTGYYEQYF.

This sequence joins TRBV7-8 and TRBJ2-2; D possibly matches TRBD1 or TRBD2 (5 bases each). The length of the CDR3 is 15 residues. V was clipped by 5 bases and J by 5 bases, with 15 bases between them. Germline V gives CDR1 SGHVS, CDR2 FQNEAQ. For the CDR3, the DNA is TGTGCCAGCAGCCTACCGGGACGAGGGACCGGGGAGCTGTTTTTT. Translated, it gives CASSLPGRGTGELFF.

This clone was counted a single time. This CDR3 reads CSARQGAGTDTQYF. For the CDR3, the DNA is TGCAGCGCAAGACAGGGGGCGGGCACAGATACGCAGTATTTT. V usage is TRBV29-1 and J usage is TRBJ2-3; 10 nucleotides agree with TRBD1. This CDR3 region has 14 residues. The germline CDR1 and CDR2 sequences are SQVTM and ANQGSEA. Germline trimming cut 7 bases from V and 1 base from J; bases unmatched to any gene: 5.